The 20 T cell receptor beta chains given below trace back to one sample, sequenced in a study of blood T cell repertoires in COVID-19. Repertoires were generated with immunoSEQ multiplex PCR, while TCRdb's copy carries only in-frame clones and drops some. The sample consists of about 500,000 clones, nearly 90% of them appearing once. Sequenced: peripheral blood. The receptors originated from a man younger than 35 with COVID-19, enrolled during active disease.

The chain recombines TRBV6-5 with TRBJ1-3; no firm D call. Trimming took 4 bases from V and 0 from J, leaving 10 bases between them. Germline V gene data show CDR1 as MNHEY and CDR2 as SVGAGI. This CDR3 contains 15 residues. This CDR3 is CASSSRGRSGNTIYF. The CDR3 DNA sequence: TGTGCCAGCAGTTCTCGAGGCCGCTCTGGAAACACCATATATTTT.

V usage is TRBV5-6 and J usage is TRBJ2-5; TRBD2 is a possible D gene (7 bases). Germline V gene lookup returns CDR1 SGHDT and CDR2 YYEEEE. V lost 6 bases and J lost 4, with 19 bases in between. The CDR3 totals 15 residues. CDR3 nucleotide sequence: TGTGCCAGCACCCTGGGTGGGGGGGGCGCAGAGACCCAGTACTTC. Translation gives CASTLGGGGAETQYF. The complete variable domain, with remaining parts taken from reference TRBV5-6 and TRBJ2-5, reads DAGVTQSPTHLIKTRGQQVTLRCSPKSGHDTVSWYQQALGQGPQFIFQYYEEEERQRGNFPDRFSGHQFPNYSSELNVNALLLGDSALYLCASTLGGGGAETQYFGPGTRLLVL.

The chain recombines TRBV6-5 with TRBJ2-5, with 7 bases lining up with TRBD1. With 4 bases clipped from V and 5 bases from J, the junction kept 7 bases outside the gene matches. CDR3 length: 14 residues. Germline values: CDR1 MNHEY, CDR2 SVGAGI. CDR3 DNA: TGTGCCAGCAGTTTACAGGGGAGAGGGGAGACCCAGTACTTC. Amino acid sequence: CASSLQGRGETQYF.

The chain joins TRBV12-3 or TRBV12-4 to TRBJ2-1, with D perhaps TRBD2 (6 bases). This CDR3 has 11 residues. V was clipped by 1 base and J by 14 bases, with 9 bases between them. Here the CDR3 reads CASSLGTMEFF. The CDR3 DNA reads as TGTGCCAGCAGTTTAGGGACTATGGAGTTCTTC.

This chain joins TRBV6-5 and TRBJ1-5, with 7 bases that match TRBD1. Germline CDR1 MNHEY, CDR2 SVGAGI. The CDR3 is 15 residues long. Unmatched junction bases numbered 2, after V lost 0 bases and J lost 3 bases. The DNA of the CDR3 is TGTGCCAGCAGTTACTCGCAGGGGGTCAATCAGCCCCAGCATTTT. Amino acids: CASSYSQGVNQPQHF.

The rearrangement joins TRBV5-4 to TRBJ1-1, with TRBD1 as a possible D gene (5 bases). Germline V lookup: CDR1 SGHNT, CDR2 YYREEE (reference sequence). Trimming shortened V by 4 bases and J by 6 bases, and 25 bases separated the two germline ends. The CDR3 covers 17 residues. CDR3 sequence: CASSRGGTGAVLAEAFF. CDR3 nucleotides: TGTGCCAGCAGCCGAGGTGGGACTGGGGCCGTTTTGGCTGAAGCTTTCTTT.

This sequence joins TRBV4-1 and TRBJ2-1; TRBD2 aligns across 10 bases. Germline values: CDR1 MGHRA, CDR2 YSYEKL. With 2 bases clipped from V and 8 bases from J, the junction kept 6 bases outside the gene matches. The CDR3 runs 15 residues. DNA for the CDR3: TGCGCCAGCAGCCAATTTTCTAGCGGGAGTTATGAGCAGTTCTTC. Translated: CASSQFSSGSYEQFF.

This chain joins TRBV7-8 and TRBJ2-5; D is unclear. The CDR3 length is 13 residues. V was cut by 1 base and J by 4 bases, with 7 bases left in between. Germline loops: CDR1 SGHVS, CDR2 FQNEAQ. The chain's CDR3 is CASSLGSGETQYF. The CDR3 DNA reads TGTGCCAGCAGCTTAGGGTCAGGAGAGACCCAGTACTTC.

The V and J genes are TRBV11-3 and TRBJ2-2, with a weak D call TRBD1 (6 bases). The CDR3 totals 14 residues. Germline V gene lookup returns CDR1 SGHNT and CDR2 YENEEA. V was trimmed by 5 bases and J by 7 bases, leaving 14 bases between them. The CDR3 loop is CASSPGTIVGELFF. CDR3 DNA: TGTGCCAGCAGCCCCGGGACAATAGTCGGGGAGCTGTTTTTT.

The chain employs TRBV18 and TRBJ1-1, with TRBD1 matching over 7 bases. Per germline, CDR1 KGHSH and CDR2 LQKENI. The ends lost 3 bases at V and 5 bases at J; junction bases unmatched: 9. This CDR3 spans 15 amino acids. For the CDR3, the DNA is TGTGCCAGCTCACCTCGGCAGGGGGATCGGACTGAAGCTTTCTTT. It specifies CASSPRQGDRTEAFF.

The chain carries TRBV6-1 and TRBJ2-7; 10 bases agree with TRBD2. CDR1 is MNHNS, CDR2 SASEGT, per germline. The CDR3 has 13 residues. Trimming took 0 bases from V and 10 from J; bases not matched to a gene: 3. CDR3 protein: CASSEALAGAQYF. In nucleotides, the CDR3 is TGTGCCAGCAGTGAAGCGCTAGCGGGAGCCCAGTACTTC.

The CDR3 DNA sequence: TGTGCCAGCAGTTCAAGGGCAGGGGATCCCTACGAGCAGTACTTC. It translates to CASSSRAGDPYEQYF. This sequence joins TRBV6-5 and TRBJ2-7; D perhaps matches TRBD1 (6 bases). Trimming took 4 bases from V and 2 from J, leaving 15 bases between them. The CDR3 is made up of 15 amino acids. Germline CDR1 and CDR2: MNHEY and SVGAGI.

This clone was picked up one time. The V gene is TRBV19, the J gene TRBJ2-1; D is perhaps TRBD1 (6 bases). The germline V gene has CDR1 LNHDA and CDR2 SQIVND (reference sequence). Trimming removed 5 bases from V and 8 bases from J, with 19 bases in between. The CDR3 runs 15 residues. CDR3 loop: CASSPQGGFIDEQFF. CDR3 DNA sequence: TGTGCCAGTAGTCCGCAAGGGGGTTTTATTGATGAGCAGTTCTTC.

The rearrangement links TRBV5-1 to TRBJ2-5; possible D gene TRBD2, 5 bases. Germline V CDR1 and CDR2: SGHRS, YFSETQ. The length of the CDR3 is 14 residues. Trimming shortened V by 4 bases and J by 2 bases, and 12 bases separated the two germline ends. CDR3 protein: CASSPGSGQETQYF. For the CDR3, the DNA is TGCGCCAGCAGCCCTGGTTCGGGACAAGAGACCCAGTACTTC.

The chain links TRBV6-6 to TRBJ1-4; D unclear. Trimming stripped 6 bases from V and 7 bases from J, with 18 bases between. Per the germline V gene, CDR1 is MNHNY and CDR2 is SVGAGI (reference sequence). This CDR3 region has 15 residues. The CDR3 coding sequence is TGTGCCAGCAGCATTCCGGGGAAGGGTCCTGAAAAACTGTTTTTT. This gives the protein CASSIPGKGPEKLFF.

The chain combines TRBV3-1 (or the pseudogene TRBV3-2) with TRBJ1-6, with D maybe TRBD1 (6 bases). V dropped 4 bases and J dropped 6 bases, with 10 bases sitting between them. The CDR3 extends over 14 amino acids. The V gene's germline CDR1 is LGHDT and CDR2 YNNKEL (reference sequence). CDR3 protein: CASSLTGFNSPLHF. CDR3 nucleotides: TGTGCCAGCAGCCTGACAGGTTTTAATTCACCCCTCCACTTT.

V is TRBV19 and J is TRBJ1-5; possibly TRBD1 for D (6 bases). Germline assignment: CDR1 LNHDA and CDR2 SQIVND (reference sequence). The CDR3 runs to 14 residues. V lost 10 bases and J 5 bases, leaving 18 bases between the germline ends. The CDR3 nucleotides are TGTGCCACTAAGCGGGGGGCGCAGGATCAGCCCCAGCATTTT. This sequence encodes CATKRGAQDQPQHF.

V gene TRBV12-3 or TRBV12-4 combines with J gene TRBJ1-2, with D unresolved. This CDR3 is built from 13 residues. V lost 2 bases and J 5 bases, leaving 9 bases between the germline ends. The CDR3 sequence: CASSLSRFYGYTF. The CDR3 bases are TGTGCCAGCAGTTTAAGCCGATTTTATGGCTACACCTTC.

The chain links TRBV19 to TRBJ1-1, with D maybe TRBD1 (6 bases). This CDR3 spans 15 amino acids. V was shortened by 4 bases and J by 1 base, with 13 bases between the two germline ends. CDR1 is LNHDA and CDR2 is SQIVND in the germline V gene (reference sequence). The CDR3 spells CASSNLWGPNTEAFF. For the CDR3, the DNA is TGTGCCAGTAGTAATCTCTGGGGGCCGAACACTGAAGCTTTCTTT.

The J gene is TRBJ2-5, the V gene TRBV18, with D possibly TRBD1 on 5 matching bases. Per the germline V gene, CDR1 is KGHSH and CDR2 is LQKENI. Deletions cut 3 bases from V and 1 base from J, with 12 bases between. CDR3 length: 15 residues. CDR3 in amino acids: CASSPNAGFQETQYF. The CDR3 DNA follows: TGTGCCAGCTCACCGAACGCAGGGTTCCAAGAGACCCAGTACTTC.